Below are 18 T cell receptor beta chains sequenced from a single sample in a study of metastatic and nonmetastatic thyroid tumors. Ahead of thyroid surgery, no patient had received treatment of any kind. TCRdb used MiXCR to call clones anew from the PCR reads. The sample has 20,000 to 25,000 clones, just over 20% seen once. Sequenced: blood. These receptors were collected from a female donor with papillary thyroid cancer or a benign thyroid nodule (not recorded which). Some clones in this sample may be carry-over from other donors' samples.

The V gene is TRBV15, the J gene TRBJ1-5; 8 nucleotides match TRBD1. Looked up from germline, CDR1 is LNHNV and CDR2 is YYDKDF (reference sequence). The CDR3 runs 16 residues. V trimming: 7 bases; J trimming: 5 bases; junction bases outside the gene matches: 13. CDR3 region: CATIRNTGGGYQPQHF. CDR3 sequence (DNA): TGTGCCACCATCAGGAACACAGGGGGGGGGTATCAGCCCCAGCATTTT.

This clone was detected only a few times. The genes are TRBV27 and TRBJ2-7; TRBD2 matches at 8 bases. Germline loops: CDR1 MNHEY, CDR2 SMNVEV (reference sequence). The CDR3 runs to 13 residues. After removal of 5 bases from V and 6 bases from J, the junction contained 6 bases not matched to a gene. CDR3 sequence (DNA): TGTGCCAGCAGTCTCACCGGGACTAGCGAGCAGTACTTC. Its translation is CASSLTGTSEQYF.

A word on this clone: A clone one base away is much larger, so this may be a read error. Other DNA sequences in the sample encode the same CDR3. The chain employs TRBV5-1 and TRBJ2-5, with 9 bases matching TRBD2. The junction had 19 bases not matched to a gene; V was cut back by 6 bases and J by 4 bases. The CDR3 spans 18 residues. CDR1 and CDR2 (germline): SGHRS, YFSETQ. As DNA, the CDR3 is TGCGCCAGCACCCGGGGTAGTCTAGCGGGAATTTATGGAGAGACCCAGTACTTC. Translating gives CASTRGSLAGIYGETQYF.

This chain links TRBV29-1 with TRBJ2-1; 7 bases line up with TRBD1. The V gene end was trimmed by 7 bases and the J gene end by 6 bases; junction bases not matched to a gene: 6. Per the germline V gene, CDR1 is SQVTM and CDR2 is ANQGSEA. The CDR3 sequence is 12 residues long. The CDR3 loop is CSARAGGNEQFF. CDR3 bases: TGCAGCGCTCGAGCAGGGGGCAATGAGCAGTTCTTC.

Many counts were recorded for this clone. The DNA of the CDR3 is TGTGCCAGCACCCCGGGACTAGCGGCCTACAATGAGCAGTTCTTC. It specifies CASTPGLAAYNEQFF. The chain joins TRBV27 to TRBJ2-1; 11 positions agree with TRBD2. Germline V CDR1 and CDR2: MNHEY, SMNVEV (reference sequence). The CDR3 is made up of 15 amino acids. The J segment lost 2 bases and the V segment lost 7 bases, leaving 4 bases of the junction unmatched.

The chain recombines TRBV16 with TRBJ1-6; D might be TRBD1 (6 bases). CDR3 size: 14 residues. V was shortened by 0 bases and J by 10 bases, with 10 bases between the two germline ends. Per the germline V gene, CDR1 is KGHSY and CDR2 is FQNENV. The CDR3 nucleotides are TGTGCCAGCAGCCAATCCTCCAGGGGCTCACCCCTCCACTTT. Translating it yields CASSQSSRGSPLHF.

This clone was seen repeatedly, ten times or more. The CDR3 loop is CASSLQGSGNTIYF. As DNA, the CDR3 is TGTGCCAGCAGCTTGCAAGGGTCTGGAAACACCATATATTTT. V gene TRBV13 combines with J gene TRBJ1-3; D is unclear. CDR3 length: 14 residues. Germline V gives CDR1 PRHDT, CDR2 FYEKMQ (reference sequence). The V end lost 3 bases, the J end lost 1 base, and 7 bases lay between the germline ends.

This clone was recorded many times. The CDR3 spells CASSLIPLGRSTDTQYF. The CDR3 nucleotides read TGTGCCAGCAGTTTAATCCCTCTCGGGCGTAGCACAGATACGCAGTATTTT. The chain links TRBV27 to TRBJ2-3; no clear D. CDR3 length: 17 amino acids. Germline values: CDR1 MNHEY, CDR2 SMNVEV (reference sequence). V lost 2 bases to trimming and J lost 0 bases, with 15 bases between them.

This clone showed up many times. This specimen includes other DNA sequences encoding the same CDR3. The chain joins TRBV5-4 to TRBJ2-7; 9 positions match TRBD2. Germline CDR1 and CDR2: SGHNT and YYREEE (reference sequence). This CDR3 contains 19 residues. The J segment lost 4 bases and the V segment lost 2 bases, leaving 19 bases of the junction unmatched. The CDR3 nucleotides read TGTGCCAGCAGCTTTGGGCTAGCCGACGCCCAGCGGGAGGCTTACGAGCAGTACTTC. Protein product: CASSFGLADAQREAYEQYF. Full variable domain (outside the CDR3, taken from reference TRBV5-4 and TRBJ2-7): ETGVTQSPTHLIKTRGQQVTLRCSSQSGHNTVSWYQQALGQGPQFIFQYYREEENGRGNFPPRFSGLQFPNYSSELNVNALELDDSALYLCASSFGLADAQREAYEQYFGPGTRLTVT.

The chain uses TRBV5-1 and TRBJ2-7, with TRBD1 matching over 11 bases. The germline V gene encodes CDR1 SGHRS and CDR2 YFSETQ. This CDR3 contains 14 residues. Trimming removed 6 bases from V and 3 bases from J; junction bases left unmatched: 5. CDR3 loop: CASTPGQGVYEQYF. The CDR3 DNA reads TGCGCCAGCACTCCGGGACAGGGGGTCTACGAGCAGTACTTC.

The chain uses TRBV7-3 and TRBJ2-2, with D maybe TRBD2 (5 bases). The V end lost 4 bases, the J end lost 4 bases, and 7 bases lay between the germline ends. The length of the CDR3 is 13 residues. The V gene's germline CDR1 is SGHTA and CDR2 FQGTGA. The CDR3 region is CASSYTSTGELFF. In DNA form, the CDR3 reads TGTGCCAGCAGCTACACTAGCACCGGGGAGCTGTTTTTT.

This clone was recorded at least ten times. Written as DNA, the CDR3 is TGCAGTGCTAGAGGAGGGCCGGGAGCAGACACAGATACGCAGTATTTT. Its translation: CSARGGPGADTDTQYF. The chain joins TRBV20-1 to TRBJ2-3; a weak D match, TRBD2 (6 bases). Trimming took 1 base from V and 2 from J, leaving 16 bases between them. This CDR3 comprises 16 residues. Germline V gene sequence: CDR1 DFQATT, CDR2 SNEGSKA (reference sequence).

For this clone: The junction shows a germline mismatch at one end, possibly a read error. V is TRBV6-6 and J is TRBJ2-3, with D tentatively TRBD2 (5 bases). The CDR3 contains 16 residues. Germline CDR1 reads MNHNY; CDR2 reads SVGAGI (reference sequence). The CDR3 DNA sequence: TGTGCCAGCATTTACTCCCCGTCAGCGGCCACATATACGCAGTATTTT. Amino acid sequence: CASIYSPSAATYTQYF.

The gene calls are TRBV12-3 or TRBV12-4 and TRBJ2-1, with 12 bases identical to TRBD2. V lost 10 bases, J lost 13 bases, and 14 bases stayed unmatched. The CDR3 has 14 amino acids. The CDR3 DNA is TGTGCCACCGCACAGTGGACTAGCGGGGAACAACAGTTCTTC. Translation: CATAQWTSGEQQFF.

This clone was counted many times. For the CDR3, the DNA is TGTGCCAGCAGCCCATCACCAGGGATGGGTGGCAATGAGCAGTTCTTC. It yields the protein CASSPSPGMGGNEQFF. The chain recombines TRBV11-3 with TRBJ2-1; tentative D call: TRBD1 (5 bases). V shed 5 bases and J shed 6 bases, with 20 bases lying between them. Germline V CDR1 and CDR2: SGHNT, YENEEA. The length of the CDR3 is 16 residues.

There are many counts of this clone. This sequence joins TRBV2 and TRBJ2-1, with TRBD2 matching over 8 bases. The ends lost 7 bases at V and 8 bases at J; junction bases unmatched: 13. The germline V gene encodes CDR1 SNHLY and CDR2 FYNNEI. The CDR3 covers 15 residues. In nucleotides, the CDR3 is TGTGCCAGCATTAGGCTTAGCGGGGTAGCAGATGAGCAGTTCTTC. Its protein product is CASIRLSGVADEQFF.

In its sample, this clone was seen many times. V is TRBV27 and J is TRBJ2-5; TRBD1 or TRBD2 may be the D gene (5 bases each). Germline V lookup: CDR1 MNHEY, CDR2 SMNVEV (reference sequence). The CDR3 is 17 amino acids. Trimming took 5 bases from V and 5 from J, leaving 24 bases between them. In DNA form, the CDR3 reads TGTGCCAGCAGTCCCCATGAAGAGGGGACCCTTGGGGAGACCCAGTACTTC. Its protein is CASSPHEEGTLGETQYF.

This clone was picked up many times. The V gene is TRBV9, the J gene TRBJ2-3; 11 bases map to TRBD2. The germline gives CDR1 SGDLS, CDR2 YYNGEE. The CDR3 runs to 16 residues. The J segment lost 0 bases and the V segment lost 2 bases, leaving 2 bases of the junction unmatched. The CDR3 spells CASSVGLADSTDTQYF. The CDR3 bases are TGTGCCAGCAGCGTGGGACTAGCGGATAGCACAGATACGCAGTATTTT.